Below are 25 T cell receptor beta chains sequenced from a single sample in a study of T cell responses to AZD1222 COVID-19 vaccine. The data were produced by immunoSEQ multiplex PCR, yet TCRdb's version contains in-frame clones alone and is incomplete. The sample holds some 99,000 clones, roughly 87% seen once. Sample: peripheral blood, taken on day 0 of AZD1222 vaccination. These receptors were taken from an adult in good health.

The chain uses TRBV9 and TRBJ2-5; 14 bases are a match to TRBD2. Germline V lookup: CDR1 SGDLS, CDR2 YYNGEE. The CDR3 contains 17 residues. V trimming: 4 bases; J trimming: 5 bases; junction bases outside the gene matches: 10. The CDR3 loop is CASSSGTSGGAMETQYF. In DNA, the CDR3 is TGTGCCAGCAGCTCAGGGACTAGCGGGGGCGCAATGGAGACCCAGTACTTC.

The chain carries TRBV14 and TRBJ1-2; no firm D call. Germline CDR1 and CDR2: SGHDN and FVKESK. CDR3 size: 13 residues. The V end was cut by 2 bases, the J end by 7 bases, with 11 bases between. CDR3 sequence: CASSQFLRGGYTF. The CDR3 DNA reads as TGTGCCAGCAGCCAATTTCTACGGGGTGGCTACACCTTC.

CDR3 loop: CASSSNSGRPQYF. CDR3 in DNA: TGTGCCAGCAGTTCTAACTCCGGGAGACCCCAGTACTTC. The chain carries TRBV6-5 and TRBJ2-5, with D perhaps matching TRBD2 (6 bases). Per the germline V gene, CDR1 is MNHEY and CDR2 is SVGAGI. Trimming cost V 4 bases and J 9 bases, with 15 bases left between them. The CDR3 contains 13 residues.

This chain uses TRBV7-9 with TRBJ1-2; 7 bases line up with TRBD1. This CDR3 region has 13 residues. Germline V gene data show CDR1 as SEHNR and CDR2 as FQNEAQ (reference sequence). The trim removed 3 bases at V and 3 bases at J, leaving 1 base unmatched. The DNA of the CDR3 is TGTGCCAGCAGCTTGACAGGGTACTATGGCTACACCTTC. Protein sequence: CASSLTGYYGYTF.

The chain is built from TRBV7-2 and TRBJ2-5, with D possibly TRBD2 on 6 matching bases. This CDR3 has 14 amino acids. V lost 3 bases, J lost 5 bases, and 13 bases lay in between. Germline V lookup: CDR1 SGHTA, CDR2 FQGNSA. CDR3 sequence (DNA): TGTGCCAGCAGCTTCGGGGGTATTACGGAGACCCAGTACTTC. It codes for CASSFGGITETQYF. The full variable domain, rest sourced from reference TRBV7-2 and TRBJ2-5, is GAGVSQSPSNKVTEKGKDVELRCDPISGHTALYWYRQSLGQGLEFLIYFQGNSAPDKSGLPSDRFSAERTGGSVSTLTIQRTQQEDSAVYLCASSFGGITETQYFGPGTRLLVL.

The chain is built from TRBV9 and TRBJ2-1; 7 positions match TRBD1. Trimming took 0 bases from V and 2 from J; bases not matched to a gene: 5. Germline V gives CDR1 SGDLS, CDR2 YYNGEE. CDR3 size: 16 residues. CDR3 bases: TGTGCCAGCAGCGTAGAAAGGGACAGACCCTACAATGAGCAGTTCTTC. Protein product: CASSVERDRPYNEQFF.

Here the CDR3 DNA reads TGTGCCAGCTCACCACTCGGTCGCGGGAGCAATCAGCCCCAGCATTTT. Encoded protein: CASSPLGRGSNQPQHF. V is TRBV18 and J is TRBJ1-5; no reliable D call. Trimming stripped 1 base from V and 1 base from J, with 11 bases between. Germline V CDR1 and CDR2: KGHSH, LQKENI. The CDR3 spans 16 residues. Based on the CDR3 plus reference TRBV18 and TRBJ1-5, the full variable domain is NAGVMQNPRHLVRRRGQEARLRCSPMKGHSHVYWYRQLPEEGLKFMVYLQKENIIDESGMPKERFSAEFPKEGPSILRIQQVVRGDSAAYFCASSPLGRGSNQPQHFGDGTRLSIL.

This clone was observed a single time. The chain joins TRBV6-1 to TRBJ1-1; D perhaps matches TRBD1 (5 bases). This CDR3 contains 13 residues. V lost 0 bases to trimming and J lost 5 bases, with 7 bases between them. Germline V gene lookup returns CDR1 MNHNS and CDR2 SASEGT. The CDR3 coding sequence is TGTGCCAGCAGTGAAGCTGAGGGGACTGAAGCTTTCTTT. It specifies CASSEAEGTEAFF.

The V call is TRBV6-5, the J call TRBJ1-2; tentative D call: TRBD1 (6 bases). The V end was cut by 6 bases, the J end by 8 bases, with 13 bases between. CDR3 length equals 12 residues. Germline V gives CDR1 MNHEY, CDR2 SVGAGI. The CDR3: CASSTTGIGYTF. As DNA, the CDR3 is TGTGCCAGCAGCACAACAGGGATCGGCTACACCTTC.

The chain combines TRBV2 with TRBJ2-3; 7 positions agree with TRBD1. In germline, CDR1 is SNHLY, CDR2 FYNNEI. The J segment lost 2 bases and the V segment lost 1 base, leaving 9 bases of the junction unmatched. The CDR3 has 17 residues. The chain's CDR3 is CASSEGAGQAFTDTQYF. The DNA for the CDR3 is TGTGCCAGCAGTGAAGGAGCCGGACAGGCCTTCACAGATACGCAGTATTTT.

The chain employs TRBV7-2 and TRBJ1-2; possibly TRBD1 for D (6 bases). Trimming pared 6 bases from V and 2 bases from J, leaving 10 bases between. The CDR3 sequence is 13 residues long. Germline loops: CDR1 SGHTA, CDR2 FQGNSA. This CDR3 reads CASRTGQNYGYTF. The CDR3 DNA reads TGTGCCAGCAGAACTGGACAGAACTATGGCTACACCTTC. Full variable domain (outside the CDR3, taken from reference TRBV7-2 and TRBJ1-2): GAGVSQSPSNKVTEKGKDVELRCDPISGHTALYWYRQSLGQGLEFLIYFQGNSAPDKSGLPSDRFSAERTGGSVSTLTIQRTQQEDSAVYLCASRTGQNYGYTFGSGTRLTVV.

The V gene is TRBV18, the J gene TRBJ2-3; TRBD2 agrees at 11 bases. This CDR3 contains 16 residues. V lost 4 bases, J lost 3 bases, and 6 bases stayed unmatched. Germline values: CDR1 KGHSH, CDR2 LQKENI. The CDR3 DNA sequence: TGTGCCAGCTCACTGACTAGCGGGACGTTGACAGATACGCAGTATTTT. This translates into CASSLTSGTLTDTQYF.

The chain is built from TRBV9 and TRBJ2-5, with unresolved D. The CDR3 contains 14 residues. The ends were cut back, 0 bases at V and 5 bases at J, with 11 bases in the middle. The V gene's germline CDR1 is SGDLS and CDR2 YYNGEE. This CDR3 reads CASSVEGRSETQYF. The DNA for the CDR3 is TGTGCCAGCAGCGTAGAGGGCAGAAGTGAGACCCAGTACTTC.

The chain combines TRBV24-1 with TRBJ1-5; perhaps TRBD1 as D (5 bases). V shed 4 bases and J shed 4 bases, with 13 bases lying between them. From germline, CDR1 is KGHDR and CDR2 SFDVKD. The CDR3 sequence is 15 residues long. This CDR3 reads CATSDGDGINQPQHF. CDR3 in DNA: TGTGCCACCAGTGACGGGGACGGAATAAATCAGCCCCAGCATTTT.

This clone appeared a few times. CDR3 in amino acids: CASSSPAGRVGTGELFF. In DNA form, the CDR3 reads TGTGCCAGCAGTTCCCCCGCTGGTAGGGTGGGCACCGGGGAGCTGTTTTTT. The chain recombines TRBV28 with TRBJ2-2; D unresolved. This CDR3 spans 17 amino acids. Trimming cost V 4 bases and J 4 bases, with 19 bases left between them. Per the germline V gene, CDR1 is MDHEN and CDR2 is SYDVKM.

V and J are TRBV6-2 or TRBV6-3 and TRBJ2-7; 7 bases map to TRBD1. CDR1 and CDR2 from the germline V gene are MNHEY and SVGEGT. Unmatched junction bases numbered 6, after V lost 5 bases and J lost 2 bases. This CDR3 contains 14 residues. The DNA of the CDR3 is TGTGCCAGCAGTCCATCCGGGACAGCCTACGAGCAGTACTTC. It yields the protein CASSPSGTAYEQYF.

The CDR3 nucleotides are TGTGCCAGCAGCCCAAGGATAGGGGGAAACTATGGCTACACCTTC. Amino acid sequence: CASSPRIGGNYGYTF. The chain is built from TRBV4-2 and TRBJ1-2; perhaps TRBD1 as D (6 bases). V was trimmed by 4 bases and J by 2 bases, leaving 14 bases between them. The CDR3 loop spans 15 amino acids. In germline, CDR1 is LGHNA, CDR2 YNFKEQ.

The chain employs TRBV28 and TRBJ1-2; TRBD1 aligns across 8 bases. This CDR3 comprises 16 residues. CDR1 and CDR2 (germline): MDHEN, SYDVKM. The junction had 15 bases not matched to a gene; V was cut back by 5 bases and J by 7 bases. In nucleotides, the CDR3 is TGTGCCAGCAGTAATACCGGGACAGGCTATTTTCTTGGCTACACCTTC. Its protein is CASSNTGTGYFLGYTF.

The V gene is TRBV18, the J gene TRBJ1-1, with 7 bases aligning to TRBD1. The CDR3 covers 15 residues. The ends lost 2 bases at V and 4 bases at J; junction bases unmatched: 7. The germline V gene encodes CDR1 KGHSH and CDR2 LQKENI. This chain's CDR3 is CASSPRTGTRTEAFF. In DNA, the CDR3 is TGTGCCAGCTCACCAAGGACAGGAACTCGCACTGAAGCTTTCTTT.

The CDR3 reads CASSVDRAYAKNIQYF. CDR3 sequence (DNA): TGTGCCAGCAGCGTAGATCGTGCCTACGCCAAAAACATTCAGTACTTC. The chain links TRBV9 to TRBJ2-4, with D uncertain. CDR1 and CDR2 (germline): SGDLS, YYNGEE. The length of the CDR3 is 16 residues. The germline V and J ends were trimmed by 0 bases and 1 base, with 11 bases remaining between them.

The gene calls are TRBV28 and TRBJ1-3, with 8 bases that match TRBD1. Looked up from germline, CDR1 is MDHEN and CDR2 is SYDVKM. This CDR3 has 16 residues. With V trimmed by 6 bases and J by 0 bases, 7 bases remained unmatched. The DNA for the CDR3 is TGTGCCAGCAGAAGGACAGGGCCCGACTCTGGAAACACCATATATTTT. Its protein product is CASRRTGPDSGNTIYF.

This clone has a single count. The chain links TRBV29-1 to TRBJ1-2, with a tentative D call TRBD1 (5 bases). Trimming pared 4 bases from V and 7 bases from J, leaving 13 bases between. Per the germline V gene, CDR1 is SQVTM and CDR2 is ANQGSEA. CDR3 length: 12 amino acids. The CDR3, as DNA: TGCAGCGTTGGAAAGGGGCAGGGTGGCTACACCTTC. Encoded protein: CSVGKGQGGYTF.

The CDR3 sequence: CASGAWSMPPLHF. For the CDR3, the DNA is TGTGCCAGCGGGGCTTGGAGTATGCCACCCCTCCACTTT. V usage is TRBV27 and J usage is TRBJ1-6, with a tentative D call TRBD1 (5 bases). This CDR3 comprises 13 residues. Between the trimmed V and J ends, which lost 8 bases and 11 bases, there was a span of 16 bases. Germline CDR1 MNHEY, CDR2 SMNVEV (reference sequence).

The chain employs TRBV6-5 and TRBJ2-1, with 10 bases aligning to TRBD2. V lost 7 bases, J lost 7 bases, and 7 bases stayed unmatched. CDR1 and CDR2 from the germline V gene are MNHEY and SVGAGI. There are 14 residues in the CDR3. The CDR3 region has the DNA TGTGCCAGCAACCAGCGGGAGGGCCGGAATGAGCAGTTCTTC. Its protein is CASNQREGRNEQFF.

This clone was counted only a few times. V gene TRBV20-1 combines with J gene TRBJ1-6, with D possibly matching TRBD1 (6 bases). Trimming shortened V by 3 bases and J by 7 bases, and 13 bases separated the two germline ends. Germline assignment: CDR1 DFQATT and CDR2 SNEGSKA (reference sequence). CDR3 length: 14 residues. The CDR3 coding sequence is TGCAGTGCTAGTCGGACAGATAGCAATTCACCCCTCCACTTT. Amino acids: CSASRTDSNSPLHF.